The T cell receptor beta chain described here comes from a study of CD8 T cells in Susac syndrome. The authors reverse transcribed roughly 0.5 to 1 ug RNA with random hexamers. Amplification of TCR beta CDR3 by immunoSEQ multiplex PCR spanned 54 Vbeta and 13 Jbeta. TCRdb ran MiXCR on the immunoSEQ multiplex PCR reads and lists one entry per CDR3 protein. The table includes more than 95,000 distinct CDR3 sequences, about 94% detected once. High-throughput TCR beta sequencing covered peripheral CD8+ and CD4+ T cells. Controls were healthy donors (matched for age and sex). Through negative isolation, CD4+ and CD8+ T cells were obtained, while TEMRA cells were enriched using FACS. CDR3 length equals 14 residues. Looked up from germline, CDR1 is MNHEY and CDR2 is SVGEGT. V was clipped by 2 bases and J by 4 bases; unmatched bases: 4.

The chain joins TRBV6-2 or TRBV6-3 to TRBJ1-2; 7 bases are shared with TRBD1. This clonotype originated in a human donor in good health. The sequenced sample consisted of CD4+ T cells from PBMCs. The CDR3 protein is CASSYPDRAYGYTF. DNA for the CDR3: TGTGCCAGCAGTTACCCCGACAGGGCCTATGGCTACACCTTC.